These 11 T cell receptor beta chains came from one sample sequenced in a study of shared clonotypes between healthy human individuals. Method: immunoSEQ multiplex PCR; TCRdb's copy keeps in-frame clones and lacks some. The table lists over 2 million clones, around 93% of them singletons. The sample consisted of naive CD4+ T cells from PBMCs. Subset in this sample: CD45RA+ positively selected. Receptor source: a man aged 18 to 30 in good health. Some clones in this sample may be carry-over from other donors' samples.

This sequence joins TRBV10-1 and TRBJ1-5; no firm D call. V dropped 0 bases and J dropped 7 bases, with 7 bases sitting between them. This CDR3 comprises 13 residues. Germline V gene sequence: CDR1 WNHNN, CDR2 SYGVQD (reference sequence). Here the CDR3 DNA reads TGCGCCAGCAGTGAGTCGTTTGGACAGCCCCAGCATTTT. It yields the protein CASSESFGQPQHF.

This clone was found a few times. The sample carries other DNA sequences with the same CDR3. The chain is built from TRBV18 and TRBJ1-1; D is ambiguous. Looked up from germline, CDR1 is KGHSH and CDR2 is LQKENI. This CDR3 has 14 amino acids. Trimming removed 1 base from V and 0 bases from J, with 6 bases in between. The chain's CDR3 is CASSPQGMNTEAFF. The CDR3 coding sequence is TGTGCCAGCTCACCACAGGGCATGAACACTGAAGCTTTCTTT.

Details on this clone: Germline is not matched at one junction end, which may reflect a read error. The chain links TRBV11-2 to TRBJ2-7; D unresolved. The CDR3 extends over 12 amino acids. Per the germline V gene, CDR1 is SGHAT and CDR2 is FQNNGV. The CDR3 DNA is TGTGCCAGCAGCTTATCCGAAATATCAGTCCTATTC. This gives the protein CASSLSEISVLF.

The gene calls are TRBV7-3 and TRBJ1-4; possibly TRBD1 for D (5 bases). Trimming took 1 base from V and 10 from J, leaving 10 bases between them. Germline V gene lookup returns CDR1 SGHTA and CDR2 FQGTGA. The length of the CDR3 is 13 residues. CDR3 residues: CASSLSPGGKLFF. CDR3 nucleotide sequence: TGTGCCAGCAGCTTAAGTCCTGGGGGAAAACTGTTTTTT.

The genes are TRBV18 and TRBJ1-5; no definite D call. The CDR3 has 14 amino acids. Germline values: CDR1 KGHSH, CDR2 LQKENI. The ends were cut back, 6 bases at V and 4 bases at J, with 13 bases in the middle. In DNA, the CDR3 is TGTGCCAGCTCGCTGACCATACGGAATCAGCCCCAGCATTTT. Amino acids: CASSLTIRNQPQHF.

This chain links TRBV7-3 with TRBJ2-2; 8 bases match TRBD1. J lost 7 bases, V lost 5 bases, and 6 bases had no gene match. This CDR3 has 14 residues. Germline V gene lookup returns CDR1 SGHTA and CDR2 FQGTGA. The CDR3 region is CASSPPGQGGELFF. CDR3 DNA: TGTGCCAGCAGCCCACCCGGACAGGGCGGGGAGCTGTTTTTT.

To note about this clone: Other DNA variants within this sample encode the same CDR3. The rearrangement links TRBV10-3 to TRBJ2-1; 7 bases align to TRBD1. J lost 4 bases, V lost 4 bases, and 1 base had no gene match. There are 13 residues in the CDR3. CDR1 is ENHRY and CDR2 is SYGVKD in the germline V gene. Written as DNA, the CDR3 is TGTGCCATCAGTGGGACAGGTTACAATGAGCAGTTCTTC. Protein sequence: CAISGTGYNEQFF.

J is TRBJ2-5 and V is TRBV5-6, with 7 positions matching TRBD2. Per the germline V gene, CDR1 is SGHDT and CDR2 is YYEEEE. J was trimmed by 3 bases and V by 0 bases; bases with no gene match: 8. The CDR3 spans 16 residues. The CDR3 reads CASSLALGGTKETQYF. In nucleotides, the CDR3 is TGTGCCAGCAGCTTGGCCCTCGGCGGGACTAAAGAGACCCAGTACTTC.

V gene TRBV5-1 combines with J gene TRBJ2-1, with TRBD2 matching over 9 bases. From germline, CDR1 is SGHRS and CDR2 YFSETQ. J gave up 0 bases and V 5 bases, and 9 bases lay outside the gene matches. CDR3 length: 17 amino acids. The CDR3 loop is CASSSLAGLNSYNEQFF. The CDR3 DNA reads TGCGCCAGCAGTTCTCTAGCGGGACTTAACTCCTACAATGAGCAGTTCTTC. The whole variable domain, filled in from reference TRBV5-1 and TRBJ2-1, reads KAGVTQTPRYLIKTRGQQVTLSCSPISGHRSVSWYQQTPGQGLQFLFEYFSETQRNKGNFPGRFSGRQFSNSRSEMNVSTLELGDSALYLCASSSLAGLNSYNEQFFGPGTRLTVL.

The J gene is TRBJ1-1, the V gene TRBV4-1; D not certain. Per the germline V gene, CDR1 is MGHRA and CDR2 is YSYEKL. V was clipped by 2 bases and J by 0 bases, with 16 bases between them. The CDR3 has 17 amino acids. The CDR3 here is CASSQPITWDVNTEAFF. CDR3 DNA sequence: TGCGCCAGCAGCCAACCTATCACTTGGGATGTGAACACTGAAGCTTTCTTT.

The V and J genes are TRBV9 and TRBJ2-1; possibly TRBD1 or TRBD2 for D (6 bases each). The V gene's germline CDR1 is SGDLS and CDR2 YYNGEE. Between the trimmed V and J ends, which lost 0 bases and 5 bases, there was a span of 15 bases. The CDR3 consists of 16 residues. CDR3 coding DNA: TGTGCCAGCAGCGTAGCTAGGGGGGACATGAACAATGAGCAGTTCTTC. This gives the protein CASSVARGDMNNEQFF.